What follows describes a single T cell receptor beta chain. The record originates from a study of blood T cell repertoires in COVID-19. This CDR3 contains 17 residues. V dropped 4 bases and J dropped 0; count of bases not matched to a gene: 5. Germline V lookup: CDR1 KGHDR, CDR2 SFDVKD. Clones were read by immunoSEQ multiplex PCR, and TCRdb kept only the in-frame ones, dropping some. This table holds about 50,000 clones, 89% found once. The receptor comes from a woman aged 60 to 75 with COVID-19, enrolled during active disease. The source material was peripheral blood. The chain joins TRBV24-1 to TRBJ2-1, with 10 bases that match TRBD2. CDR3 DNA sequence: TGTGCCACCAGTGACCCGACTAGCGGGTTCTCCTACAATGAGCAGTTCTTC. Protein product: CATSDPTSGFSYNEQFF.